Listed here are 20 T cell receptor beta chains from one sample, sequenced in a study of control samples from healthy donors and cancer patients. Sequencing used immunoSEQ multiplex PCR; TCRdb keeps in-frame clones, though not all of them. This sample has fewer than 200,000 clones, with around nine tenths found just once. Material for sequencing was blood. Receptor source: a man aged 30-40 years in good health.

The chain combines TRBV6-5 with TRBJ1-1; D is ambiguous. The V gene lost 0 bases and the J gene lost 1 base, with 9 bases spanning the gap. Looked up from germline, CDR1 is MNHEY and CDR2 is SVGAGI. The CDR3 has 15 residues. The CDR3 region is CASSYSRKGNTEAFF. Written as DNA, the CDR3 is TGTGCCAGCAGTTACTCCCGGAAGGGGAACACTGAAGCTTTCTTT.

The rearrangement links TRBV9 to TRBJ2-6; D is undetermined. The CDR3 runs 15 residues. Germline V gives CDR1 SGDLS, CDR2 YYNGEE. V was pared by 7 bases and J by 0 bases, with 11 bases between. CDR3 region: CASGKRISGANVLTF. The DNA for the CDR3 is TGTGCCAGCGGAAAACGGATCTCTGGGGCCAACGTCCTGACTTTC.

V gene TRBV13 combines with J gene TRBJ1-6; D is perhaps TRBD1 (5 bases). The CDR3 spans 16 residues. Germline values: CDR1 PRHDT, CDR2 FYEKMQ (reference sequence). Between the trimmed V and J ends, which lost 4 bases and 0 bases, there was a span of 10 bases. The CDR3 here is CASSSDMSSYNSPLHF. The CDR3 coding sequence is TGTGCCAGCAGCTCGGACATGAGCTCCTATAATTCACCCCTCCACTTT.

The chain uses TRBV9 and TRBJ2-5; weak D call: TRBD1 (6 bases). This CDR3 comprises 19 residues. The ends were cut back, 3 bases at V and 5 bases at J, with 29 bases in the middle. The V gene's germline CDR1 is SGDLS and CDR2 YYNGEE. DNA of the CDR3: TGTGCCAGCAGCGGAGAGCCGTTTCAGGACAGCCCTAGGGAGGAGACCCAGTACTTC. This encodes CASSGEPFQDSPREETQYF.

This clone was recorded a few times. The chain links TRBV15 to TRBJ1-5, with 7 positions matching TRBD1. The CDR3 is 14 amino acids. J was trimmed by 4 bases and V by 8 bases; bases with no gene match: 8. Germline CDR1 is LNHNV and CDR2 is YYDKDF (reference sequence). For the CDR3, the DNA is TGTGCCACCGGGTCCGGGACAGTGAATCAGCCCCAGCATTTT. This translates into CATGSGTVNQPQHF.

The V and J genes are TRBV28 and TRBJ1-2; TRBD1 might be the D (5 bases). Trimming shortened V by 4 bases and J by 6 bases, and 18 bases separated the two germline ends. Germline V gene data show CDR1 as MDHEN and CDR2 as SYDVKM. The CDR3 is made up of 15 amino acids. For the CDR3, the DNA is TGTGCCAGCAGTTCCCCGGGACTAGGATGGGATGGCTACACCTTC. Translation: CASSSPGLGWDGYTF.

J is TRBJ2-7 and V is TRBV5-1; D may match TRBD1 or TRBD2 (5 bases each). Germline CDR1 and CDR2: SGHRS and YFSETQ. The CDR3 extends over 15 amino acids. V lost 0 bases and J lost 4, with 14 bases in between. In DNA form, the CDR3 reads TGCGCCAGCAGCTTGGGAGGGGTTCAGGCGTACGAGCAGTACTTC. Encoded protein: CASSLGGVQAYEQYF.

This chain connects TRBV27 to TRBJ2-5; D ambiguous. There are 12 residues in the CDR3. The V gene lost 4 bases and the J gene lost 5 bases, with 8 bases spanning the gap. In germline, CDR1 is MNHEY, CDR2 SMNVEV (reference sequence). The CDR3: CASSSSAETQYF. CDR3 DNA: TGTGCCAGCAGTTCCAGCGCGGAGACCCAGTACTTC.

Only a few counts were recorded for this clone. The V gene is TRBV28, the J gene TRBJ2-3, with D hard to call. Trimming took off 5 bases at V and 3 bases at J, with 9 bases between the two ends. Germline V gives CDR1 MDHEN, CDR2 SYDVKM. The CDR3 has 13 amino acids. As DNA, the CDR3 is TGTGCCAGCAGTACATATGGAACAGATACGCAGTATTTT. Translation: CASSTYGTDTQYF. The full variable domain, with the rest looked up from reference TRBV28 and TRBJ2-3, is DVKVTQSSRYLVKRTGEKVFLECVQDMDHENMFWYRQDPGLGLRLIYFSYDVKMKEKGDIPEGYSVSREKKERFSLILESASTNQTSMYLCASSTYGTDTQYFGPGTRLTVL.

In this sample, this clone turned up a few times. As DNA, the CDR3 is TGCGCCAGCAGCCCCTCACAGGCCTTGGCTGGAAACACCATATATTTT. Amino acid sequence: CASSPSQALAGNTIYF. The rearrangement uses TRBV5-1 and TRBJ1-3, with D possibly matching TRBD1 (5 bases). Trimming removed 4 bases from V and 2 bases from J, with 16 bases in between. This CDR3 contains 16 residues. Germline values: CDR1 SGHRS, CDR2 YFSETQ.

V and J are TRBV9 and TRBJ1-6; D remains unclear. The ends were cut back, 3 bases at V and 9 bases at J, with 10 bases in the middle. CDR3 length: 13 amino acids. Germline values: CDR1 SGDLS, CDR2 YYNGEE. The CDR3 region is CASSAAPGSPLHF. CDR3 DNA: TGTGCCAGCAGCGCCGCCCCAGGTTCACCCCTCCACTTT.

The chain employs TRBV10-3 and TRBJ2-1; either TRBD1 or TRBD2 may fit D (5 bases each). Germline assignment: CDR1 ENHRY and CDR2 SYGVKD. The CDR3 loop spans 13 amino acids. Between the trimmed V and J ends, which lost 8 bases and 0 bases, there was a span of 8 bases. The CDR3 DNA sequence: TGTGCCATCCGGGACGACTCCTACAATGAGCAGTTCTTC. Its translation is CAIRDDSYNEQFF.

The chain combines TRBV7-3 with TRBJ2-1; possibly TRBD1 for D (6 bases). The ends were cut back, 5 bases at V and 0 bases at J, with 8 bases in the middle. The CDR3 totals 14 residues. CDR1 and CDR2 from the germline V gene are SGHTA and FQGTGA. The CDR3 loop is CASSPGASYNEQFF. The CDR3, as DNA: TGTGCCAGCAGCCCAGGGGCCTCCTACAATGAGCAGTTCTTC.

The chain joins TRBV5-6 to TRBJ2-7, with 10 bases aligning to TRBD2. Germline CDR1 reads SGHDT; CDR2 reads YYEEEE. The CDR3 has 15 amino acids. J gave up 0 bases and V 4 bases, and 4 bases lay outside the gene matches. CDR3 protein: CASSRTSGTSYEQYF. Here the CDR3 DNA reads TGTGCCAGCAGCCGGACTAGCGGTACCTCCTACGAGCAGTACTTC.

The V and J genes are TRBV2 and TRBJ1-5; 9 bases map to TRBD1. This CDR3 has 15 residues. CDR1 SNHLY and CDR2 FYNNEI come from the germline V gene. The trim removed 4 bases at V and 8 bases at J, leaving 9 bases unmatched. In nucleotides, the CDR3 is TGTGCCAGCAGTGTTCAGACAGGGGGTAGTAAGCCCCAGCATTTT. Its translation: CASSVQTGGSKPQHF.

The gene calls are TRBV7-9 and TRBJ1-4; D perhaps matches TRBD1 (5 bases). CDR1 and CDR2 (germline): SEHNR, FQNEAQ (reference sequence). The CDR3 has 15 amino acids. Trimming removed 5 bases at V and 1 base at J, with 11 bases between. The CDR3 sequence: CASSADRGTNEKLFF. The CDR3 region has the DNA TGTGCCAGCAGCGCAGACAGAGGAACTAATGAAAAACTGTTTTTT. Full variable domain (rest looked up from reference TRBV7-9 and TRBJ1-4): DTGVSQNPRHKITKRGQNVTFRCDPISEHNRLYWYRQTLGQGPEFLTYFQNEAQLEKSRLLSDRFSAERPKGSFSTLEIQRTEQGDSAMYLCASSADRGTNEKLFFGSGTQLSVL.

This chain joins TRBV25-1 and TRBJ1-1; D not resolved. This CDR3 has 14 residues. Germline V CDR1 and CDR2: MGHDK, SYGVNS. V lost 4 bases and J lost 0, with 9 bases in between. The CDR3 DNA reads as TGTGCCAGCAGTGCCGGAGATCTGAACACTGAAGCTTTCTTT. Its translation is CASSAGDLNTEAFF.

The rearrangement links TRBV29-1 to TRBJ2-1; 7 bases match TRBD2. Trimming removed 3 bases from V and 8 bases from J; junction bases left unmatched: 13. The CDR3 covers 15 residues. The V gene's germline CDR1 is SQVTM and CDR2 ANQGSEA. The CDR3 spells CSVDGLREPGDEQFF. The CDR3 region has the DNA TGCAGCGTTGACGGATTGCGGGAGCCTGGGGATGAGCAGTTCTTC.

CDR3 amino acids: CASSPRMAGGPKTQYF. The CDR3 DNA is TGTGCCAGCAGCCCCAGGATGGCGGGGGGGCCGAAGACCCAGTACTTC. The chain has TRBV7-2 and TRBJ2-5, with 9 positions matching TRBD2. Losses at the gene ends were 5 bases for V and 6 bases for J; bases not matched to a gene: 13. This CDR3 contains 16 residues. Germline lookup yields CDR1 SGHTA and CDR2 FQGNSA.

This sequence joins TRBV4-2 and TRBJ2-3; 10 bases match TRBD1. The ends lost 3 bases at V and 4 bases at J; junction bases unmatched: 7. This CDR3 has 16 residues. In germline, CDR1 is LGHNA, CDR2 YNFKEQ. The chain's CDR3 is CASSQGQGPGADTQYF. The DNA for the CDR3 is TGTGCCAGCAGCCAGGGACAGGGGCCGGGGGCAGATACGCAGTATTTT.